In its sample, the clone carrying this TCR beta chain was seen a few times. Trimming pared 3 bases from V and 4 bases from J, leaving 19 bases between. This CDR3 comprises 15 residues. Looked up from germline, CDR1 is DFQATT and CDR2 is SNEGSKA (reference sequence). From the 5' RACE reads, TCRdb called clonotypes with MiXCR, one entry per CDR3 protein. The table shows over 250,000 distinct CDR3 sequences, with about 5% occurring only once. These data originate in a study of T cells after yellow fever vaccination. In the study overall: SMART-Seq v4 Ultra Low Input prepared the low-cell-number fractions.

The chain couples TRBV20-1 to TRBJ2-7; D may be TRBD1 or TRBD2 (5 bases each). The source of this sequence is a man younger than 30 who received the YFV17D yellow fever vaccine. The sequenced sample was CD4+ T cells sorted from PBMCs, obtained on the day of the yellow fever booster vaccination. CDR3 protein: CSASEGLGFMYEQYV. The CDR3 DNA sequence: TGCAGTGCTAGTGAGGGGTTGGGCTTTATGTACGAGCAGTACGTC.